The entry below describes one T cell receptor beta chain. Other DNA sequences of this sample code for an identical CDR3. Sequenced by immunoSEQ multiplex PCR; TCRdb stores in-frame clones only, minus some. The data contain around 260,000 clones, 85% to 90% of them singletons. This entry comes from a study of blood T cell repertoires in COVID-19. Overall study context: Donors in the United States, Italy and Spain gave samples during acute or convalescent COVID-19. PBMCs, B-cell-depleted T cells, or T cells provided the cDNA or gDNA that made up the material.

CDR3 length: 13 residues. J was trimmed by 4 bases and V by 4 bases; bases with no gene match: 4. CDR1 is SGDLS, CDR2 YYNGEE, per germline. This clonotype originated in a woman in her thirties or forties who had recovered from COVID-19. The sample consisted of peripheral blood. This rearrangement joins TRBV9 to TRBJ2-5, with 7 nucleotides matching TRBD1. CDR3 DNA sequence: TGTGCCAGCAGCCCCCGACAGGGAGAGACCCAGTACTTC. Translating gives CASSPRQGETQYF.